This T cell receptor (beta chain) came from a study of long-term antiretroviral therapy in people with HIV. Losses at the gene ends were 6 bases for V and 8 bases for J; bases not matched to a gene: 12. The CDR3 contains 15 residues. The germline CDR1 and CDR2 sequences are SNHLY and FYNNEI. General observations from the study: Controls exceeded HIV repertoires in CDR3 length range. Clones showing expansion before ART dominated the repertoire at all time points.

It was version v3.0 of the immunoSEQ assay that was run at survey level. Target depth was about 40,000-50,000 T-cell genomes per sample. Generated by immunoSEQ multiplex PCR, the TCRdb table keeps only in-frame clones and is missing some. The table lists 9,500 to 11,000 clones, 81% of them singletons. Points on this clone: Its specificity is unknown.

Each sample contained roughly 0.85-10 million cryopreserved PBMC, thawed before DNA extraction. Sequencing used unsorted PBMCs, obtained 1.8 years after starting antiretroviral therapy. This TCR was recovered from a middle-aged man with HIV. The chain is built from TRBV2 and TRBJ1-4; 7 bases map to TRBD1. The DNA of the CDR3 is TGTGCCAGCAGATTTTACACAGGGGTGTTAGAAAAACTGTTTTTT. It specifies CASRFYTGVLEKLFF.